What follows are 15 T cell receptor beta chains derived from one specimen sequenced in a study of T cell responses to AZD1222 COVID-19 vaccine. The protocol was immunoSEQ multiplex PCR, while the TCRdb copy is restricted to in-frame clones and leaves out a portion. The table lists 50,000 to 65,000 clones, roughly 90% of them singletons. This specimen was peripheral blood, taken 28 days after the second AZD1222 dose. The receptors shown here come from an adult who received the AZD1222 COVID-19 vaccine.

The gene calls are TRBV6-2 or TRBV6-3 and TRBJ1-5; possibly TRBD1 for D (5 bases). V lost 4 bases and J 4 bases, leaving 14 bases between the germline ends. The CDR3 has 15 amino acids. The germline gives CDR1 MNHEY, CDR2 SVGEGT. The CDR3: CASSSRDSRNQPQHF. CDR3 nucleotide sequence: TGTGCCAGCAGTTCCCGGGACTCTCGTAATCAGCCCCAGCATTTT.

The genes are TRBV5-1 and TRBJ1-2, with 8 positions matching TRBD1. This CDR3 has 15 residues. In germline, CDR1 is SGHRS, CDR2 YFSETQ. Germline trimming cut 0 bases from V and 6 bases from J; bases unmatched to any gene: 7. CDR3 DNA: TGCGCCAGCAGCTTGGAGGCAGGGGGCATGAATGGCTACACCTTC. As protein: CASSLEAGGMNGYTF.

The chain links TRBV12-2 to TRBJ1-4. TRBV12-2 is classified as a pseudogene. This CDR3 is 17 amino acids long. In DNA, the CDR3 is TGTGCAAGTCGCTTAGAACGTACCGGGGGGGTTAATGAAAAACTGTTTTTT. It yields the protein CASRLERTGGVNEKLFF.

The V gene is TRBV10-3, the J gene TRBJ2-3; TRBD2 matches 10 bases. The junction had 4 bases not matched to a gene; V was cut back by 8 bases and J by 2 bases. This CDR3 is 14 amino acids long. Germline V gives CDR1 ENHRY, CDR2 SYGVKD. The CDR3 sequence is CAIASGRNTDTQYF. CDR3 DNA sequence: TGTGCCATCGCTAGCGGGAGAAACACAGATACGCAGTATTTT.

The chain joins TRBV6-5 to TRBJ1-4, with 12 positions matching TRBD1. Germline V gene lookup returns CDR1 MNHEY and CDR2 SVGAGI. CDR3 length: 16 residues. V shed 4 bases, J shed 1 base, and the junction held 1 base outside the gene matches. CDR3 sequence reads: CASSWDRGRTNEKLFF. CDR3 bases: TGTGCCAGCAGTTGGGACAGGGGGCGAACTAATGAAAAACTGTTTTTT.

The rearrangement links TRBV5-4 to TRBJ1-4; D unresolved. CDR1 is SGHNT, CDR2 YYREEE, per germline (reference sequence). Trimming removed 4 bases from V and 4 bases from J, with 8 bases in between. The CDR3 runs 13 residues. The CDR3 DNA reads TGTGCCAGCAGCGAGCAGAATAATGAAAAACTGTTTTTT. Its protein product is CASSEQNNEKLFF. Complete variable domain (other parts from reference TRBV5-4 and TRBJ1-4): ETGVTQSPTHLIKTRGQQVTLRCSSQSGHNTVSWYQQALGQGPQFIFQYYREEENGRGNFPPRFSGLQFPNYSSELNVNALELDDSALYLCASSEQNNEKLFFGSGTQLSVL.

V usage is TRBV21-1 and J usage is TRBJ1-4. TRBV21-1 is a known pseudogene. The CDR3 length is 14 residues. The CDR3 spells CASSLKGLNEKLFF. The CDR3, as DNA: TGTGCCAGCAGCCTCAAGGGCTTAAATGAAAAACTGTTTTTT.

The rearrangement links TRBV18 to TRBJ2-1; TRBD2 matches at 11 bases. V shed 3 bases and J 3 bases; nucleotides not matched to a gene: 4. The CDR3 is 16 residues long. CDR1 and CDR2 from the germline V gene are KGHSH and LQKENI. The CDR3 DNA follows: TGTGCCAGCTCACCGGAAACTAGCGGGAGCTACAATGAGCAGTTCTTC. It translates to CASSPETSGSYNEQFF.

The chain links TRBV5-4 to TRBJ1-4; 10 bases are shared with TRBD1. This CDR3 is built from 15 residues. V shed 6 bases, J shed 8 bases, and the junction held 10 bases outside the gene matches. Looked up from germline, CDR1 is SGHNT and CDR2 is YYREEE (reference sequence). In nucleotides, the CDR3 is TGTGCCAGCACCAAAACCGGGACAGGGGACGAAAAACTGTTTTTT. It translates to CASTKTGTGDEKLFF.

This chain links TRBV21-1 with TRBJ2-5; the D call of TRBD2 is as the table states it, not checked on the DNA. TRBV21-1 is flagged as a pseudogene. The CDR3 consists of 20 residues. CDR3 loop: CASSSREVIPGLARKETQYF. The DNA for the CDR3 is TGTGCCAGCAGCTCCCGAGAGGTGATTCCGGGACTAGCGCGAAAAGAGACCCAGTACTTC.

This chain links TRBV5-1 with TRBJ2-2, with 7 positions matching TRBD1. Trimming took 4 bases from V and 4 from J; bases not matched to a gene: 13. Germline-derived CDR1 and CDR2 are SGHRS and YFSETQ. The CDR3 spans 17 residues. The CDR3 is CASSNRQGRVITGELFF. The DNA for the CDR3 is TGCGCCAGCAGCAACAGACAGGGCCGGGTAATCACCGGGGAGCTGTTTTTT.

This chain connects TRBV7-9 to TRBJ2-1; D gene unclear. Trimming removed 1 base at V and 6 bases at J, with 4 bases between. The CDR3 contains 12 residues. The germline CDR1 and CDR2 sequences are SEHNR and FQNEAQ (reference sequence). The CDR3 protein is CASSLERNEQFF. CDR3 DNA sequence: TGTGCCAGCAGCTTAGAGCGCAATGAGCAGTTCTTC.

This clone has just a few counts. The V gene is TRBV7-2, the J gene TRBJ2-7, with D possibly TRBD1 on 6 matching bases. With 5 bases removed from V and 3 bases from J, the gap between germline ends came to 14 bases. Per germline, CDR1 SGHTA and CDR2 FQGNSA. The CDR3 runs 14 residues. The CDR3: CASSPQQGYYEQYF. The DNA of the CDR3 is TGTGCCAGCAGCCCCCAACAGGGATACTACGAGCAGTACTTC.

The chain uses TRBV19 and TRBJ1-2; D call uncertain. V gave up 6 bases and J gave up 8 bases, with 16 bases separating them. CDR1 and CDR2 (germline): LNHDA, SQIVND (reference sequence). The CDR3 runs 13 residues. The CDR3 coding sequence is TGTGCCAGTAGCCCCGAAACCCCCGAAGGCTACACCTTC. This encodes CASSPETPEGYTF.

The chain is built from TRBV28 and TRBJ2-3, with D possibly TRBD1 on 6 matching bases. The V gene lost 4 bases and the J gene lost 4 bases, with 18 bases spanning the gap. The CDR3 sequence is 16 residues long. Germline V lookup: CDR1 MDHEN, CDR2 SYDVKM. The CDR3 loop reads CASSSPDAGAADTQYF. The CDR3 bases are TGTGCCAGCAGTTCCCCCGACGCAGGGGCTGCAGATACGCAGTATTTT.